Below, 2 T cell receptor beta chains from the same sample are listed, as sequenced in a study of PD-L1 blockade in urothelial cancer. TCRdb's table, derived via immunoSEQ multiplex PCR, lists solely in-frame clones and lacks some. The sample consists of around 100,000 clones, around 90% of them appearing once. Documented time point: pretreatment peripheral blood. Sequenced here: PBMCs, sampled around atezolizumab (anti-PD-L1) treatment. These receptor sequences come from a man aged 60 to 75 with urothelial cancer.

This sequence joins TRBV4-2 and TRBJ2-7; 8 positions match TRBD2. Germline V gene lookup returns CDR1 LGHNA and CDR2 YNFKEQ. CDR3 length: 13 residues. Trimming at V came to 0 bases and at J to 6 bases, leaving 1 base not matched to a gene. CDR3 sequence (DNA): TGTGCCAGCAGCCAAGACGGGGGGGCCGAGCAGTACTTC. It yields the protein CASSQDGGAEQYF.

This clone occurred once. The chain links TRBV6-5 to TRBJ1-5; tentative D call: TRBD1 (6 bases). The V and J ends lost 7 bases and 6 bases respectively, with 10 bases between them. Germline V gives CDR1 MNHEY, CDR2 SVGAGI. The CDR3 extends over 12 amino acids. This CDR3 reads CASKTGSQPQHF. CDR3 DNA: TGTGCCAGCAAAACAGGGAGTCAGCCCCAGCATTTT.